This T cell receptor beta chain comes out of a study of cytomegalovirus exposure and HLA in healthy donors. CDR1 is SGDLS and CDR2 is YYNGEE in the germline V gene. V was pared by 3 bases and J by 5 bases, with 14 bases between. This CDR3 region has 14 residues. In the PCR, 60 Vbeta and 13 Jbeta primers were used. The repertoire was sequenced with immunoSEQ multiplex PCR; TCRdb's copy has only in-frame clones and lacks some. The sample has around 150,000 clones, and its top ten clones hold over 1%. The chain links TRBV9 to TRBJ2-5, with D possibly TRBD2 on 5 matching bases. Sequencing input: PBMCs. The receptor's source is a woman aged 60-70 years in good health and CMV-seronegative. In DNA form, the CDR3 reads TGTGCCAGCAGCGCCGTAGGGAGAAGCGAGACCCAGTACTTC. It codes for CASSAVGRSETQYF.